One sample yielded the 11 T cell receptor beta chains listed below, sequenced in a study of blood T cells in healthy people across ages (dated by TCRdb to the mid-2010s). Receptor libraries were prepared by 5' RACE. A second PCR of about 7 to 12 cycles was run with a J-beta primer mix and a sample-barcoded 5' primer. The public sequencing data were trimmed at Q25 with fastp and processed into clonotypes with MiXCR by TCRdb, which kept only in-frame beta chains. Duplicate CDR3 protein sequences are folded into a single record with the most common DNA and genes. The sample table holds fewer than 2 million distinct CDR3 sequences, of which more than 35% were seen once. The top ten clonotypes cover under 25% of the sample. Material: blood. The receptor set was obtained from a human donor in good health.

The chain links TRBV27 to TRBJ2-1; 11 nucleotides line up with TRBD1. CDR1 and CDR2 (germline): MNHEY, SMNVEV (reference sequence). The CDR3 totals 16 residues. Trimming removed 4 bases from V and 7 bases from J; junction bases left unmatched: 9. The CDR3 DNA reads TGTGCCAGCAGTTCCTCCGGGACAGGGGGGAAAAATGAGCAGTTCTTC. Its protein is CASSSSGTGGKNEQFF.

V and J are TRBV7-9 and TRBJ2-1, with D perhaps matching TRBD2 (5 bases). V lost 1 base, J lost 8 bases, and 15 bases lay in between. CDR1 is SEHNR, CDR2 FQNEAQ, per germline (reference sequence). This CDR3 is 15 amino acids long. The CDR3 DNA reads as TGTGCCAGCAGCTTAGAGAGTCGATGGCGGGATGAGCAGTTCTTC. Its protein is CASSLESRWRDEQFF.

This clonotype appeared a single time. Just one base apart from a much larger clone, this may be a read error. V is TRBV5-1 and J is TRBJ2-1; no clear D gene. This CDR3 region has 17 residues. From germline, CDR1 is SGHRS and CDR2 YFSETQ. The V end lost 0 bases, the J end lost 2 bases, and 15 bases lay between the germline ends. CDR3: CASSLGSQAEAYNEQFF. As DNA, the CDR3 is TGCGCCAGCAGCTTGGGATCTCAGGCAGAGGCCTACAATGAGCAGTTCTTC.

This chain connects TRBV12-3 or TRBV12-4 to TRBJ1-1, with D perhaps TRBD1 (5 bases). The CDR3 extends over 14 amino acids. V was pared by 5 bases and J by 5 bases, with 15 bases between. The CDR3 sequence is CASSPLPGGTEAFF. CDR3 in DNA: TGTGCCAGCAGTCCGCTGCCCGGGGGGACTGAAGCTTTCTTT.

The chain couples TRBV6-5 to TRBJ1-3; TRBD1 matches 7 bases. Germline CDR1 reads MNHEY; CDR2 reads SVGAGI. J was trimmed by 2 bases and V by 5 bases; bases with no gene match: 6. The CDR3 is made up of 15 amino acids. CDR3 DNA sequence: TGTGCCAGCAGTGACGTACAGGGGACTGGAAACACCATATATTTT. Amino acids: CASSDVQGTGNTIYF.

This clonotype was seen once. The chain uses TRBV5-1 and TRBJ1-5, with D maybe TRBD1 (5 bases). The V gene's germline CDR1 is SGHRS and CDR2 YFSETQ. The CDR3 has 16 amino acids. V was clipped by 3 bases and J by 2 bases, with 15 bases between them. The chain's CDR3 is CASSSGSAGGNQPQHF. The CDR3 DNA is TGCGCCAGCAGCTCTGGGTCGGCGGGGGGCAATCAGCCCCAGCATTTT.

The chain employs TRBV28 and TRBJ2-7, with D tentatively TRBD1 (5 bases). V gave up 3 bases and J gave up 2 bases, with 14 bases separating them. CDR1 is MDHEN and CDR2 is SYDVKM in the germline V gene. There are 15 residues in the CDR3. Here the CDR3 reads CASSFTYRFPYEQYF. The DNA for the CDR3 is TGTGCCAGCAGTTTCACGTACAGGTTCCCCTACGAGCAGTACTTC.

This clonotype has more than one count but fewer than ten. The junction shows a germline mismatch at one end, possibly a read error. Here the CDR3 reads CASSFGPEGYDYTF. In DNA form, the CDR3 reads TGTGCCAGCAGCTTCGGCCCGGAGGGCTATGACTACACCTTC. The chain carries TRBV11-2 and TRBJ1-2; D is ambiguous. Per germline, CDR1 SGHAT and CDR2 FQNNGV. This CDR3 spans 14 amino acids.

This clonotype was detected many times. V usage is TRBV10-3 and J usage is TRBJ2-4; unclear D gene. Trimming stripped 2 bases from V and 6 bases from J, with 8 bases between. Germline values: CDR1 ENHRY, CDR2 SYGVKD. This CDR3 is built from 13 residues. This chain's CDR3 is CAISEPPGNIQYF. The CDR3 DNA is TGTGCCATCAGTGAGCCCCCAGGAAACATTCAGTACTTC.

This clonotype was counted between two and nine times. CDR3 residues: CASSPPRPMSTDTQYF. As DNA, the CDR3 is TGTGCCAGCAGCCCACCCCGTCCCATGAGCACAGATACGCAGTATTTT. The chain links TRBV7-9 to TRBJ2-3; D unclear. V was clipped by 5 bases and J by 0 bases, with 15 bases between them. This CDR3 has 16 residues. In germline, CDR1 is SEHNR, CDR2 FQNEAQ (reference sequence).

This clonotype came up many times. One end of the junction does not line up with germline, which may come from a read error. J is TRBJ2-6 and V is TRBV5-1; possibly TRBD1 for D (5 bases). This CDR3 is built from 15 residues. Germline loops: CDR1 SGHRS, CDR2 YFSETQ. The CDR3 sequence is CASSSTGSGANVLTF. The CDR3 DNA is TGTGCCAGCAGCTCCACAGGCTCTGGGGCCAACGTCCTGACTTTC.